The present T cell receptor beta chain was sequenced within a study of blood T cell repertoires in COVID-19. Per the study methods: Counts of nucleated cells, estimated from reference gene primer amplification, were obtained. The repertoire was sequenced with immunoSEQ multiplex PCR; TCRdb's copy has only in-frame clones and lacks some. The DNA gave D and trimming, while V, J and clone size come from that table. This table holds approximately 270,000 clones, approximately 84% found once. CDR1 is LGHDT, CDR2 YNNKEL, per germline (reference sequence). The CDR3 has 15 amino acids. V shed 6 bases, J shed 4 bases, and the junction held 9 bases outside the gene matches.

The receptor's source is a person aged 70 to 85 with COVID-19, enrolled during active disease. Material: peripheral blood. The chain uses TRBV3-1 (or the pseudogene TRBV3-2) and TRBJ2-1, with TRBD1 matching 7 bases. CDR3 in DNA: TGTGCCAGCAGAGATACCGGGACAGTATACAATGAGCAGTTCTTC. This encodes CASRDTGTVYNEQFF.